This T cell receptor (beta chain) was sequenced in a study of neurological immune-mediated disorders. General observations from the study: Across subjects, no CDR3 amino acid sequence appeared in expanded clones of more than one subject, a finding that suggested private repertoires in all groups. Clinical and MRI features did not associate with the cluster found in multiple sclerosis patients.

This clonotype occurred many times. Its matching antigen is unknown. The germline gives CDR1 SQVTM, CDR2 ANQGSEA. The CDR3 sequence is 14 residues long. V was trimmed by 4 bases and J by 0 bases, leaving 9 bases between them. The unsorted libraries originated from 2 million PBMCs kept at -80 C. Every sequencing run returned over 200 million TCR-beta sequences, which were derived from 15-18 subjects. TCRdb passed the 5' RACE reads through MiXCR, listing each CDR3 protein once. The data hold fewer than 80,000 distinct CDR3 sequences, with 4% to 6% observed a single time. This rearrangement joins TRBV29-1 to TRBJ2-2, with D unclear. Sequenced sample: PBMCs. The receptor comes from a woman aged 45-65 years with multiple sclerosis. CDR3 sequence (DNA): TGCAGCGTTGGTTTGGTTTCGAACACCGGGGAGCTGTTTTTT. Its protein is CSVGLVSNTGELFF.